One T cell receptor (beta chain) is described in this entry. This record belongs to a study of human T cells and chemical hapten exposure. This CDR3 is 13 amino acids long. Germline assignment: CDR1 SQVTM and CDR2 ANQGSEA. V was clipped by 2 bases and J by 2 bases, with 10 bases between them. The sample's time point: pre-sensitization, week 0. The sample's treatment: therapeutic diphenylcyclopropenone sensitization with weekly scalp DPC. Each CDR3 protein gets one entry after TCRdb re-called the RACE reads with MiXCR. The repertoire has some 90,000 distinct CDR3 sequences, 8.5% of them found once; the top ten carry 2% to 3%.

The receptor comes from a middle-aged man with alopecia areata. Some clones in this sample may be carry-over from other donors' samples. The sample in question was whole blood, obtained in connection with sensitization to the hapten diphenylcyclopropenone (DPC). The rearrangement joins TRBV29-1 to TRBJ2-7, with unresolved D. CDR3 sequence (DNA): TGCAGCGTTGAAAAGGACGGTACCTACGAGCAGTACTTC. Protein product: CSVEKDGTYEQYF.